A single sample gave rise to the 17 T cell receptor beta chains below, sequenced in a study of regulatory T cells in long-lasting Graves disease. Time point specified: persistent/refractory GD, antithyroid drugs over 5 years with positive TRAb. There was RNA extracted from PBMCs, and the TCR library was made from it. iRepertoire HTBI primers and Arm-PCR of CDR3 regions built TCR beta libraries. TCRdb independently ran MiXCR on the multiplex PCR reads; one entry per CDR3 protein. The table records approximately 350,000 distinct CDR3 sequences, 23% of them present only once. The sample here was peripheral blood mononuclear cells (PBMCs), taken when the disease was refractory, from a patient treated with antithyroid drugs. The source is a woman in her forties with Graves disease.

The sample holds many counts of this clonotype. The V call is TRBV28, the J call TRBJ2-5; D is undetermined. This CDR3 comprises 15 residues. Germline CDR1 is MDHEN and CDR2 is SYDVKM. With 4 bases removed from V and 1 base from J, the gap between germline ends came to 13 bases. CDR3 sequence: CASSSRGRPQETQYF. The CDR3 nucleotides are TGTGCCAGCAGTTCACGCGGACGCCCCCAAGAGACCCAGTACTTC. The whole variable domain, remainder taken from reference TRBV28 and TRBJ2-5, is DVKVTQSSRYLVKRTGEKVFLECVQDMDHENMFWYRQDPGLGLRLIYFSYDVKMKEKGDIPEGYSVSREKKERFSLILESASTNQTSMYLCASSSRGRPQETQYFGPGTRLLVL.

The chain joins TRBV7-2 to TRBJ2-2; D call uncertain. The germline CDR1 and CDR2 sequences are SGHTA and FQGNSA. The CDR3 extends over 15 amino acids. With 5 bases removed from V and 5 bases from J, the gap between germline ends came to 15 bases. In DNA, the CDR3 is TGTGCCAGCAGCCTTCAGCCCACTGGTACCGGGGAGCTGTTTTTT. Its translation is CASSLQPTGTGELFF.

This clonotype was seen ten or more times. This rearrangement joins TRBV12-3 or TRBV12-4 to TRBJ2-4; 9 bases fit TRBD2. The V segment lost 5 bases and the J segment 8 bases; nucleotides outside the gene matches: 10. CDR3 length: 15 residues. The CDR3 nucleotides read TGTGCCAGCAGTCCCAAGCTAGCGGGAACGGACATTCAGTACTTC. Translated: CASSPKLAGTDIQYF.

This clonotype came up many times. The chain uses TRBV29-1 and TRBJ1-4, with D perhaps TRBD1 (5 bases). Trimming removed 6 bases at V and 3 bases at J, with 11 bases between. There are 13 residues in the CDR3. Germline CDR1 reads SQVTM; CDR2 reads ANQGSEA. For the CDR3, the DNA is TGCAGCGTGAGGGACGGCTCTAATGAAAAACTGTTTTTT. Translating gives CSVRDGSNEKLFF.

This clonotype was seen only a few times. The V call is TRBV3-1, the J call TRBJ1-6; D not certain. CDR3 length equals 14 residues. Between the trimmed V and J ends, which lost 4 bases and 8 bases, there was a span of 12 bases. Per the germline V gene, CDR1 is LGHDT and CDR2 is YNNKEL (reference sequence). In DNA form, the CDR3 reads TGTGCCAGCAGCCCCCACGCCGGCGATTCACCCCTCCACTTT. It yields the protein CASSPHAGDSPLHF.

This sequence joins TRBV7-8 and TRBJ2-1, with TRBD2 matching over 7 bases. With V trimmed by 4 bases and J by 5 bases, 8 bases remained unmatched. The CDR3 covers 15 residues. Germline V gene data show CDR1 as SGHVS and CDR2 as FQNEAQ. The CDR3 DNA follows: TGTGCCAGCAGCTCCCCGGGACTACGAAACAATGAGCAGTTCTTC. Translation gives CASSSPGLRNNEQFF.

V and J are TRBV28 and TRBJ2-3; D is unresolved. Germline V gene data show CDR1 as MDHEN and CDR2 as SYDVKM. The CDR3 spans 12 residues. V gave up 9 bases and J gave up 3 bases, with 10 bases separating them. CDR3: CASTSGTDTQYF. The CDR3 DNA sequence: TGTGCCAGTACTTCCGGGACAGATACGCAGTATTTT. Complete variable domain (other parts from reference TRBV28 and TRBJ2-3): DVKVTQSSRYLVKRTGEKVFLECVQDMDHENMFWYRQDPGLGLRLIYFSYDVKMKEKGDIPEGYSVSREKKERFSLILESASTNQTSMYLCASTSGTDTQYFGPGTRLTVL.

The chain uses TRBV6-1 and TRBJ2-6; the D gene is possibly TRBD2 (5 bases). The CDR3 spans 14 residues. Trimming cost V 5 bases and J 3 bases, with 8 bases left between them. Germline V gene data show CDR1 as MNHNS and CDR2 as SASEGT. CDR3 sequence (DNA): TGTGCCAGCAGTCCGAGGGTTGGGGCCAACGTCCTGACTTTC. It specifies CASSPRVGANVLTF.

CDR3 DNA sequence: TGTGCCAGCAGCCCTCAGGGGGGGATGAATCAGCCCCAGCATTTT. Amino acid sequence: CASSPQGGMNQPQHF. The chain uses TRBV3-1 and TRBJ1-5, with 7 bases aligning to TRBD1. Germline CDR1 is LGHDT and CDR2 is YNNKEL (reference sequence). There are 15 residues in the CDR3. J was trimmed by 4 bases and V by 4 bases; bases with no gene match: 7.

Comment on this clonotype: A far larger clone is only one base removed, so a read error is likely. The chain recombines TRBV28 with TRBJ2-1; D gene unclear. This CDR3 region has 14 residues. The V and J ends lost 7 bases and 10 bases respectively, with 20 bases between them. Looked up from germline, CDR1 is MDHEN and CDR2 is SYDVKM. Here the CDR3 reads CASNELTATYEQFF. For the CDR3, the DNA is TGTGCCAGCAACGAACTTACAGCAACCTACGAGCAGTTCTTC.

Only a few counts were recorded for this clonotype. A read error may account for a junction end that differs from germline. CDR3 sequence: CASSLEQRAIF. The DNA of the CDR3 is TGTGCCAGCAGCTTAGAGCAGAGGGCCATCTTC. The V gene is TRBV7-9, the J gene TRBJ2-7, with D possibly matching TRBD2 (5 bases). Germline CDR1 and CDR2: SEHNR and FQNEAQ (reference sequence). The CDR3 totals 11 residues.

The chain is built from TRBV7-3 and TRBJ2-2, with 8 bases aligning to TRBD2. The CDR3 runs to 18 residues. Germline values: CDR1 SGHTA, CDR2 FQGTGA. The V and J ends lost 0 bases and 4 bases, in that order; junction bases with no gene match: 10. CDR3 residues: CASSLTRLMAGGTGELFF. The CDR3 nucleotides read TGTGCCAGCAGCTTAACGAGGTTGATGGCGGGAGGCACCGGGGAGCTGTTTTTT.

At least ten counts were recorded for this clonotype. V gene TRBV11-2 combines with J gene TRBJ2-7, with D perhaps matching TRBD1 (5 bases). Germline V CDR1 and CDR2: SGHAT, FQNNGV. The ends were cut back, 5 bases at V and 4 bases at J, with 12 bases in the middle. The CDR3 is 13 amino acids. DNA of the CDR3: TGTGCCAGCAGCCCCAGGGTTGAGTACGAGCAGTACTTC. Amino acids: CASSPRVEYEQYF.

Worth noting for this clonotype: A read error is possible here, since a much larger clone lies one base away. The J gene is TRBJ2-2, the V gene TRBV28, with 8 positions matching TRBD2. Germline loops: CDR1 MDHEN, CDR2 SYDVKM. This CDR3 region has 15 residues. Germline trimming cut 5 bases from V and 6 bases from J; bases unmatched to any gene: 8. DNA of the CDR3: TGTGCCAGCAGTCTTCAACGGGAGGGCCCCGGGGAGCTGTTTTTT. It is translated as CASSLQREGPGELFF.

This clonotype came up a few times. This chain connects TRBV20-1 to TRBJ1-2, with a weak D call TRBD1 (6 bases). The CDR3 has 13 amino acids. With 2 bases removed from V and 6 bases from J, the gap between germline ends came to 13 bases. The germline gives CDR1 DFQATT, CDR2 SNEGSKA (reference sequence). CDR3 nucleotide sequence: TGCAGTGCTAGATCCCGGGCAGGGGATGGCTACACCTTC. Translated: CSARSRAGDGYTF.

This clonotype turned up a few times. This rearrangement joins TRBV6-1 to TRBJ1-4; 9 bases agree with TRBD1. The J segment lost 8 bases and the V segment lost 6 bases, leaving 7 bases of the junction unmatched. The V gene's germline CDR1 is MNHNS and CDR2 SASEGT. The CDR3 extends over 14 amino acids. CDR3 region: CASRPTGGREKLFF. The CDR3 DNA sequence: TGTGCCAGCAGGCCCACAGGGGGCAGGGAAAAACTGTTTTTT.

In the case of this clonotype: One end of the junction varies from germline; a read error may be responsible. The V call is TRBV28, the J call TRBJ2-2; D is perhaps TRBD2 (5 bases). The CDR3 is 13 amino acids. Germline CDR1 and CDR2: MDHEN and SYDVKM. CDR3 DNA: TGTGCCAGCAGTTTCGGGGTCACCGGGGAGCTGTCTTTT. Residues: CASSFGVTGELSF.